This T cell receptor (beta chain) comes out of a study of cytomegalovirus exposure and HLA in healthy donors. Assay used: immunoSEQ multiplex PCR; TCRdb lists only in-frame clones, some missing. This table holds over 100,000 clones, around nine tenths found once. The CDR3 consists of 13 residues. V shed 5 bases and J shed 2 bases, with 10 bases lying between them. Germline values: CDR1 SGHVS, CDR2 FNYEAQ. Donors were drawn from the 120-subject validation cohort, separate from the 666-subject first cohort. Findings of the study overall: In vitro, a few CMV-associated chains proved specific for CMV antigens. Reports showed the classifier diagnosing cytomegalovirus status with high specificity and sensitivity. Among TCR beta chains, those listed as cytomegalovirus-associated numbered over 150.

A note on this clone: Its antigen is not identified.

What was sequenced was PBMCs. The chain joins TRBV7-6 to TRBJ2-7; D is possibly TRBD2 (6 bases). This clonotype originated in a young woman in good health and CMV-seronegative. This CDR3 is CASSRGAAYEQYF. CDR3 bases: TGTGCCAGCAGCCGCGGGGCGGCCTACGAGCAGTACTTC.